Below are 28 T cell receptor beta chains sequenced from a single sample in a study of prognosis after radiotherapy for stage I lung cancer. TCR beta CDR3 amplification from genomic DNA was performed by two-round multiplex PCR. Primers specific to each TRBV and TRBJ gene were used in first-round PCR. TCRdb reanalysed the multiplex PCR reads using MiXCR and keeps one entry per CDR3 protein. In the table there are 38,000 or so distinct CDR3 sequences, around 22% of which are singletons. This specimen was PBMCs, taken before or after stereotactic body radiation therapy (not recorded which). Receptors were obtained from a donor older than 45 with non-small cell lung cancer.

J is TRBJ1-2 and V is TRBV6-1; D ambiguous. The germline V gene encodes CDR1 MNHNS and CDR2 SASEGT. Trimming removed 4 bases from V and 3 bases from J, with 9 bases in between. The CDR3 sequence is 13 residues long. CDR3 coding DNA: TGTGCCAGCAGTGTCGGCGGGTACTATGGCTACACCTTC. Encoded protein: CASSVGGYYGYTF.

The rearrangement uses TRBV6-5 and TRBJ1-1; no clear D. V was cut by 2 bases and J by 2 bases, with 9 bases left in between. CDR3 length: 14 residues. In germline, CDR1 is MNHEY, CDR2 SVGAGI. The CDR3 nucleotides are TGTGCCAGCAGTTACGGGTGTGGAAACACTGAAGCTTTCTTT. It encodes CASSYGCGNTEAFF.

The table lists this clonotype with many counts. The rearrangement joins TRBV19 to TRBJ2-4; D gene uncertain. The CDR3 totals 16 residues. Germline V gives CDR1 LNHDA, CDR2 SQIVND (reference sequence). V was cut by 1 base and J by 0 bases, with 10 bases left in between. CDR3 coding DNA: TGTGCCAGTAGTATAGGGCTAACGATAGCCAAAAACATTCAGTACTTC. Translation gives CASSIGLTIAKNIQYF.

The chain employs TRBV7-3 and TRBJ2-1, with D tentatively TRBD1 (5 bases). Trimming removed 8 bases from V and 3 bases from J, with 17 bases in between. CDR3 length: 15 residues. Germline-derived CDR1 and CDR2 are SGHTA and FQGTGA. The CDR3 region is CASGPSQGRYNEQFF. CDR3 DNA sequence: TGTGCCAGCGGCCCCAGCCAGGGTCGCTACAATGAGCAGTTCTTC.

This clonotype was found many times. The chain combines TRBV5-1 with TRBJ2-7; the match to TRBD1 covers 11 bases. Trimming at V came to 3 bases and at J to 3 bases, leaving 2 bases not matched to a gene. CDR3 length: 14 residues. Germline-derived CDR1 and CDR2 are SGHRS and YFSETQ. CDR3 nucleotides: TGCGCCAGCAGCTGGGGGACAGGGGGCTACGAGCAGTACTTC. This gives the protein CASSWGTGGYEQYF.

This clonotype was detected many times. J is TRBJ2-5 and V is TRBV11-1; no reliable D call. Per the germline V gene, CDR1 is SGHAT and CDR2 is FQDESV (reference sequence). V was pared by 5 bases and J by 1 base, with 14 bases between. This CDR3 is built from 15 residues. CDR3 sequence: CASSLSTLGQETQYF. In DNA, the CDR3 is TGTGCCAGCAGCCTTAGCACCCTCGGCCAAGAGACCCAGTACTTC.

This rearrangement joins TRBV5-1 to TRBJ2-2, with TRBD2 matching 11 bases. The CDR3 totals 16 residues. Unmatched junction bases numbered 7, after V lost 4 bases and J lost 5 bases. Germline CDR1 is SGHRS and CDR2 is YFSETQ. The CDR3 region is CASSPGLAGGTGELFF. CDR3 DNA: TGCGCCAGCAGCCCCGGACTAGCGGGCGGGACCGGGGAGCTGTTTTTT.

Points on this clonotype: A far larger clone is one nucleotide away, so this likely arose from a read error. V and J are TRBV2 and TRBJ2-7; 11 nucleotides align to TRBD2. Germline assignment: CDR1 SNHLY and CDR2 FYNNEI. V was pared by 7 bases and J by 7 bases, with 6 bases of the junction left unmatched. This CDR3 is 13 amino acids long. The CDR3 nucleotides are TGTGCCAGCATAGCGGGAGGGCTAAATGAGCAGTACTTC. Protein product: CASIAGGLNEQYF.

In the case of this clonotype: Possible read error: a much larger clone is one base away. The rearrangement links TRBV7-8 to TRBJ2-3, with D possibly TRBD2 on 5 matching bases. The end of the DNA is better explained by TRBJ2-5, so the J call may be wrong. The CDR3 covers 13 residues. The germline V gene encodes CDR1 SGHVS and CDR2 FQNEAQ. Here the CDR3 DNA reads TGTGCCACCAGCTTAGAAGAGGGAGAGACCCAGTACTTC. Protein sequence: CATSLEEGETQYF.

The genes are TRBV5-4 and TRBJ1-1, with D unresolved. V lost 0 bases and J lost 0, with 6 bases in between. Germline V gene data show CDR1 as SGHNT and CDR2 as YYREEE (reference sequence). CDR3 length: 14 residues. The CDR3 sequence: CASSLVNVNTEAFF. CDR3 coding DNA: TGTGCCAGCAGCTTGGTCAATGTGAACACTGAAGCTTTCTTT.

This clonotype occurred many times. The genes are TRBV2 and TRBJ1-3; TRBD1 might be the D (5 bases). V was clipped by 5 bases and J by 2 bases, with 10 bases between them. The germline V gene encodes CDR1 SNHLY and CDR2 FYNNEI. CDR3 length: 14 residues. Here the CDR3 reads CASSSGTAGNTIYF. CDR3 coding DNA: TGTGCCAGCAGTTCTGGGACGGCTGGAAACACCATATATTTT.

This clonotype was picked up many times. CDR3 loop: CASSPGQGVGEKLFF. The CDR3 DNA follows: TGTGCCAGCAGTCCAGGACAGGGGGTCGGGGAAAAACTGTTTTTT. The genes are TRBV25-1 and TRBJ1-4; 10 positions agree with TRBD1. The V and J ends lost 5 bases and 8 bases, in that order; junction bases with no gene match: 8. Germline CDR1 is MGHDK and CDR2 is SYGVNS. The CDR3 runs to 15 residues.

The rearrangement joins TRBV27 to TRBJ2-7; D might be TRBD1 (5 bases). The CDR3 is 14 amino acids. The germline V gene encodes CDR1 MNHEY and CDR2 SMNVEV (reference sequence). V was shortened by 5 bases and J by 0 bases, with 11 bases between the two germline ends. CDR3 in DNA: TGTGCCAGCAGTGCCCTAGGGGTCTCCTACGAGCAGTACTTC. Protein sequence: CASSALGVSYEQYF.

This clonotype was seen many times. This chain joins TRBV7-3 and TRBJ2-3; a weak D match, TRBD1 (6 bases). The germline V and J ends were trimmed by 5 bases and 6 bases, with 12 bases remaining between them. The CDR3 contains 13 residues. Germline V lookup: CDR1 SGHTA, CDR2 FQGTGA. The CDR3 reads CASSAITGDTQYF. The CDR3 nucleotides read TGTGCCAGCAGCGCCATCACAGGGGATACGCAGTATTTT.

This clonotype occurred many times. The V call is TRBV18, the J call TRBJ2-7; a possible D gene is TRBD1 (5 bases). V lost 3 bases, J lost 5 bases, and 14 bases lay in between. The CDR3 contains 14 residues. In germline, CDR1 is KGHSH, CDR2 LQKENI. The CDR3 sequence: CASSPGLSSNEQYF. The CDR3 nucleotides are TGTGCCAGCTCACCGGGGCTTTCCTCTAACGAGCAGTACTTC.

The CDR3 loop is CASSSRTSPYEQYF. The DNA of the CDR3 is TGTGCCAGCAGCTCTCGGACTAGCCCCTACGAGCAGTACTTC. This chain links TRBV5-4 with TRBJ2-7; 8 nucleotides match TRBD2. Germline CDR1 SGHNT, CDR2 YYREEE (reference sequence). CDR3 length: 14 amino acids. The V gene end was trimmed by 3 bases and the J gene end by 2 bases; junction bases not matched to a gene: 4.

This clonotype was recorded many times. In DNA form, the CDR3 reads TGTGCCAGCAGCACAGAAAGGGATGGCTACACCTTC. Its protein product is CASSTERDGYTF. V gene TRBV11-2 combines with J gene TRBJ1-2, with D hard to call. This CDR3 has 12 amino acids. Germline-derived CDR1 and CDR2 are SGHAT and FQNNGV. V lost 5 bases and J 6 bases, leaving 10 bases between the germline ends. Full variable domain (rest looked up from reference TRBV11-2 and TRBJ1-2): EAGVAQSPRYKIIEKRQSVAFWCNPISGHATLYWYQQILGQGPKLLIQFQNNGVVDDSQLPKDRFSAERLKGVDSTLKIQPAKLEDSAVYLCASSTERDGYTFGSGTRLTVV.

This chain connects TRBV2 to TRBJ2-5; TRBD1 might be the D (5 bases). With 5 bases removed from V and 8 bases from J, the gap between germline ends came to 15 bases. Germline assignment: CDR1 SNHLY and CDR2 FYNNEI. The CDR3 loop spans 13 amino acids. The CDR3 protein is CASSLVGQDTQYF. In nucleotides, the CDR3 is TGTGCCAGCAGTCTCGTGGGGCAGGATACCCAGTACTTC.

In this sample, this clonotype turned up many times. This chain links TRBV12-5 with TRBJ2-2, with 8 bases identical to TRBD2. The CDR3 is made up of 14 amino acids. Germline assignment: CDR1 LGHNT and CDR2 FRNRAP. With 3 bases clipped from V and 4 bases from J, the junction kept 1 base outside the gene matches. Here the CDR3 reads CASGFGGATGELFF. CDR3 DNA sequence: TGTGCTAGTGGTTTCGGGGGGGCCACCGGGGAGCTGTTTTTT.

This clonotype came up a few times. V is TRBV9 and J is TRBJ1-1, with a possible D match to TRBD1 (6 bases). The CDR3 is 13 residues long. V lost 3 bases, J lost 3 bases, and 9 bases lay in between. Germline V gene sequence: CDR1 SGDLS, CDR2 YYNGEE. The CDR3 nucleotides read TGTGCCAGCAGCGGGGGGGGCGACACTGAAGCTTTCTTT. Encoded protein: CASSGGGDTEAFF.

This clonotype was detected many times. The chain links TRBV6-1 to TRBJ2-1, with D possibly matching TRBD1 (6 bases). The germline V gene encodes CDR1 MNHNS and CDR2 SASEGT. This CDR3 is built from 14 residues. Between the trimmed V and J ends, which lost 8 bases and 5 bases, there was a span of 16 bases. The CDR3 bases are TGTGCCAGCCGAAGGGGGACCTTGGACAATGAGCAGTTCTTC. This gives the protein CASRRGTLDNEQFF.

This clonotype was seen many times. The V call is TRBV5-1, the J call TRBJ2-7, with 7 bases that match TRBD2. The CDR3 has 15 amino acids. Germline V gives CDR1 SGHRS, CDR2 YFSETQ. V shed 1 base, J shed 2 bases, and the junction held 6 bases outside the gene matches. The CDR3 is CASSLPTSVAYEQYF. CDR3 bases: TGCGCCAGCAGCTTGCCAACTAGCGTAGCCTACGAGCAGTACTTC.

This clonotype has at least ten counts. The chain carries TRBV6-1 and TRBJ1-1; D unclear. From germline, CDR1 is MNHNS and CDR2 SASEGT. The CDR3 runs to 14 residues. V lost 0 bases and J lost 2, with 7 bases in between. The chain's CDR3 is CASSEAEHNTEAFF. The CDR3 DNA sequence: TGTGCCAGCAGTGAAGCGGAGCATAACACTGAAGCTTTCTTT.

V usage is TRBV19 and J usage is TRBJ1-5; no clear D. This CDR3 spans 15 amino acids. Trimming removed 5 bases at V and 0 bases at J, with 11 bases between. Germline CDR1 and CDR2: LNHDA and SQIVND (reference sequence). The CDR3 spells CASSSWLYSNQPQHF. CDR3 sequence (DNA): TGTGCCAGTAGTTCCTGGTTATATAGCAATCAGCCCCAGCATTTT.

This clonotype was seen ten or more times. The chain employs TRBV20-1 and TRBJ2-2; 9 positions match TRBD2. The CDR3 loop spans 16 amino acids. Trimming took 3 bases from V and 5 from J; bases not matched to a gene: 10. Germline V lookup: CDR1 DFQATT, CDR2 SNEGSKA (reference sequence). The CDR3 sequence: CSARVAGGAATGELFF. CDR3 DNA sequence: TGCAGTGCTAGGGTGGCGGGGGGGGCGGCGACCGGGGAGCTGTTTTTT.

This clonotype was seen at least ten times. CDR3 DNA: TGTGCCACCAGCAGACCCCAGGGGGCGGACTATGGCTACACCTTC. Encoded protein: CATSRPQGADYGYTF. The chain uses TRBV15 and TRBJ1-2, with 8 bases aligning to TRBD1. The trim removed 2 bases at V and 3 bases at J, leaving 5 bases unmatched. CDR1 is LNHNV, CDR2 YYDKDF, per germline (reference sequence). The CDR3 has 15 amino acids.

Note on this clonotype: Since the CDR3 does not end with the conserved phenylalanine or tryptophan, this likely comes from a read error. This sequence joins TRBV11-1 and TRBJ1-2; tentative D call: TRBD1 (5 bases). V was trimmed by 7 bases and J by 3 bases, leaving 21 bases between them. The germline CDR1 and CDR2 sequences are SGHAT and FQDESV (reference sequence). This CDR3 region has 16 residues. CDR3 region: CASTPRGRGADYGYTI. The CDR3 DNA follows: TGTGCCAGCACCCCACGTGGCCGGGGCGCGGACTATGGCTACACCATC.

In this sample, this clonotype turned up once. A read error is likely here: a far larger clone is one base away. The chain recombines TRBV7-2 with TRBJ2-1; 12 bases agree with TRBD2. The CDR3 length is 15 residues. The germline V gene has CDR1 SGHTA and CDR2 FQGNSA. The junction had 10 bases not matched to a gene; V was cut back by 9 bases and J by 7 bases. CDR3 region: CARSPLAGGLNEQFF. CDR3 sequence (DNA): TGTGCCAGAAGCCCCCTAGCGGGAGGGCTGAATGAGCAGTTCTTC.